This T cell receptor beta chain was recorded in a study of blood T cells in healthy people across ages (dated by TCRdb to the mid-2010s). About the study as a whole: Template switching captured roughly one uniquely barcoded TCR beta cDNA molecule per two T cells in model experiments. To avoid experimental bias, donors of different ages were randomly spread across the sequencing lanes. Age-related changes in TCR beta repertoire diversity were measured in the study by deep sequencing normalized with unique cDNA molecular identifiers. Donors were grouped into four age groups: young (average 16 years), middle-aged (about 38), aged (roughly 67) and long-lived (roughly 80). For two donors (one aged 18 to 30 and one aged 80 or older), the study analyzed two additional independent replicas of 1 million unique cDNA reads from the same blood draw. Overall study outcomes, separate from this receptor: Observed TCR beta diversity per million T cells fell roughly linearly with age, and a significant reduction was already apparent by age roughly 40. Because profiling used bulk unsorted PBMCs, naive and antigen-experienced compartments could not be compared conclusively. Compared with the aged group, the long-lived group had more naive CD4+ T cells, fewer expanded clones and increased TCR diversity, a pattern suggesting age selection. The percentage of naive T cells measured by flow cytometry correlated strongly with observed TCR beta diversity. Estimates of total diversity based on one million sequenced T cells were regarded as lower bounds and as underestimates. Because donor CMV infection status was unknown, age-related changes in expanded clonotypes were potentially confounded.

Points on this clonotype: Its antigen is unknown. No quality values exist for individual bases; no much larger clone is one base distant.

From the germline V gene, CDR1 is MDHEN and CDR2 is SYDVKM. Unmatched junction bases come to 17, with V trimmed by 11 bases and J by 13 bases. The CDR3 numbers 13 residues from cysteine through phenylalanine. Only the CDR3 region is kept as DNA, spanning 39 bases read in frame from base 1. The approximately 40 donors, aged roughly 6 to 100 years, were systemically healthy Caucasian individuals from Russia. Each donor gave around 9.8 milliliters of peripheral blood, collected into EDTA-treated Vacutainer tubes. Ficoll-Paque density-gradient centrifugation was used to isolate PBMCs, with at least 6.5 million per sample. Trizol reagent was used to extract total RNA from PBMCs, with at least 5.5 micrograms per sample. Naive CD45RAhigh/CD27high T cell percentages were measured by flow cytometry on a PBMC aliquot from every donor. Library method: 5' RACE. Sequencer: Illumina HiSeq 2500. A second PCR of about 6 to 11 cycles was performed with a sample-barcoded 5' primer and a J-beta primer mix. A template-switch 5' adaptor carrying 12 random nucleotides introduced a unique molecular identifier onto each TCR beta cDNA molecule. At least 2.5 million CDR3-containing paired-end reads were obtained from each sample. All of the RNA was converted into first-strand cDNA using the Mint cDNA synthesis kit, with a TRBC-specific oligonucleotide serving as the primer. Following uracil-DNA glycosylase treatment, all cDNA underwent a first 18-cycle PCR with the universal primers M1SS and BC2_uni_R. The published analysis was carried out like this. Normalization of each sample was performed by random selection of 1 million high-quality reads, each carrying a distinct molecular identifier. Reads with shared molecular identifiers were discarded instead of being binned into consensus sequences. CDR3 identification, clonotype clustering and error correction used MiTCR with a Q25 quality threshold and the strictest error-elimination algorithm. A nonparametric unseen species model with Euler transformation was used to estimate lower-bound total TCR beta diversity. TCRdb itself trimmed the public reads at Q25 with fastp, ran MiXCR and retained productive beta chains. Rows are combined by CDR3 protein, so each entry shows the most common genes and DNA. TCRdb's processing, not the authors', yielded these V and J calls. The sample table holds about 1 million distinct CDR3 sequences, of which under 55% were seen once. Under 20% of the sample comes from the top ten.

The chain is made from TRBV28 and TRBJ2-1; TRBD2 agrees with 7 junctional bases. This sequence was found in a woman in her fifties or sixties in good health. Sequenced sample: blood. The CDR3 loop reads CAVNDLEGRDQFF. DNA sequence: TGTGCCGTCAACGATTTGGAGGGGAGGGATCAGTTCTTC. Outside the CDR3, residues come from the reference TRBV28 and TRBJ2-1 proteins, so the full variable domain is: DVKVTQSSRYLVKRTGEKVFLECVQDMDHENMFWYRQDPGLGLRLIYFSYDVKMKEKGDIPEGYSVSREKKERFSLILESASTNQTSMYLCAVNDLEGRDQFFGPGTRLTVL.